The 31 T cell receptor beta chains given below trace back to one sample, sequenced in a study of spatial heterogeneity in lung cancer. Time point described: blood at routine non-recurrence follow-up after resection. MiXCR was run by TCRdb on the 5' RACE reads, yielding one entry per CDR3 protein. The sample has under 150,000 distinct CDR3 sequences; 9.5% to 14% are singletons. Sequenced material: PBMCs, taken at follow-up. The receptors derive from a female donor with early-stage non-small cell lung cancer.

The chain employs TRBV6-5 and TRBJ2-7; possible D gene TRBD2, 6 bases. Germline loops: CDR1 MNHEY, CDR2 SVGAGI. This CDR3 comprises 13 residues. Trimming pared 5 bases from V and 7 bases from J, leaving 15 bases between. As DNA, the CDR3 is TGTGCCAGCAGTGTCCAGCTAGCGTTTGAGCAGTACTTC. Translating it yields CASSVQLAFEQYF.

The genes are TRBV5-1 and TRBJ2-1; no definite D call. This CDR3 contains 15 residues. V shed 0 bases and J shed 0 bases, with 7 bases lying between them. Germline V lookup: CDR1 SGHRS, CDR2 YFSETQ. CDR3 protein: CASSLGDSSYNEQFF. The CDR3 DNA sequence: TGCGCCAGCAGCTTGGGGGATAGCTCCTACAATGAGCAGTTCTTC.

This clonotype was counted only a few times. CDR3 bases: TGTGCCAGCAGCTTACACAGGAGGGGTATCAATCAGCCCCAGCATTTT. This sequence encodes CASSLHRRGINQPQHF. The gene calls are TRBV21-1 and TRBJ1-5. TRBV21-1 corresponds to a pseudogene. The CDR3 length is 16 residues.

A few counts support this clonotype. The chain recombines TRBV20-1 with TRBJ2-7; possibly TRBD1 for D (6 bases). CDR3 length: 15 amino acids. The V end was cut by 6 bases, the J end by 2 bases, with 20 bases between. Germline CDR1 DFQATT, CDR2 SNEGSKA (reference sequence). CDR3 protein: CSASILGQLTYEQYF. In DNA, the CDR3 is TGCAGTGCCAGCATTCTCGGACAGTTGACCTACGAGCAGTACTTC.

This rearrangement joins TRBV20-1 to TRBJ2-3; possibly TRBD2 for D (6 bases). The CDR3 has 16 amino acids. In germline, CDR1 is DFQATT, CDR2 SNEGSKA (reference sequence). V lost 4 bases to trimming and J lost 3 bases, with 20 bases between them. CDR3 residues: CSAIRWGDLPTDTQYF. The CDR3 DNA follows: TGCAGTGCTATCCGATGGGGGGACCTGCCGACAGATACGCAGTATTTT.

In its sample, this clonotype was seen many times. The rearrangement joins TRBV27 to TRBJ2-3; possibly TRBD1 for D (5 bases). CDR1 is MNHEY and CDR2 is SMNVEV in the germline V gene (reference sequence). The CDR3 contains 15 residues. V was pared by 5 bases and J by 0 bases, with 12 bases between. The CDR3 region is CASSDSRVSTDTQYF. CDR3 nucleotide sequence: TGTGCCAGCAGTGACAGCAGGGTGAGCACAGATACGCAGTATTTT.

This clonotype has only a few counts. This chain links TRBV3-1 with TRBJ1-3; D not certain. Germline CDR1 is LGHDT and CDR2 is YNNKEL (reference sequence). The length of the CDR3 is 16 residues. The V and J ends lost 0 bases and 0 bases respectively, with 9 bases between them. The CDR3 loop reads CASSQDPGSSGNTIYF. The CDR3 DNA reads as TGTGCCAGCAGCCAAGATCCGGGGAGCTCTGGAAACACCATATATTTT.

The chain combines TRBV28 with TRBJ1-6; D ambiguous. Trimming shortened V by 3 bases and J by 5 bases, and 5 bases separated the two germline ends. The germline gives CDR1 MDHEN, CDR2 SYDVKM. The CDR3 extends over 13 amino acids. The CDR3 is CASSFSNNSPLHF. The CDR3 region has the DNA TGTGCCAGCAGTTTCAGCAATAATTCACCCCTCCACTTT.

The chain carries TRBV30 and TRBJ2-3; D unclear. V dropped 1 base and J dropped 5 bases, with 19 bases sitting between them. CDR1 and CDR2 (germline): GTSNPN, SVGIG (reference sequence). This CDR3 spans 16 amino acids. The CDR3 region has the DNA TGTGCCTGGAGTGATGCTTTATATGCAGTGGAAGATACGCAGTATTTT. Amino acid sequence: CAWSDALYAVEDTQYF.

This clonotype has more than one count but fewer than ten. The chain employs TRBV5-1 and TRBJ2-7; TRBD2 matches 11 bases. The CDR3 contains 16 residues. V lost 0 bases to trimming and J lost 4 bases; unmatched junction nucleotides: 6. Germline CDR1 and CDR2: SGHRS and YFSETQ. CDR3 sequence: CASSLDPGLAVYEQYV. The CDR3, as DNA: TGCGCCAGCAGCTTGGACCCGGGACTAGCGGTTTACGAGCAGTACGTC.

The CDR3 nucleotides read TGTGCCAGCTCACCAATACAAGGGGATAGCAATCAGCCCCAGCATTTT. Its translation is CASSPIQGDSNQPQHF. The chain couples TRBV18 to TRBJ1-5; a weak D match, TRBD1 (5 bases). Trimming pared 2 bases from V and 0 bases from J, leaving 11 bases between. This CDR3 region has 16 residues. From germline, CDR1 is KGHSH and CDR2 LQKENI.

The chain employs TRBV6-2 or TRBV6-3 and TRBJ2-3; TRBD2 aligns across 8 bases. The V gene's germline CDR1 is MNHEY and CDR2 SVGEGT. CDR3 length: 17 residues. Trimming removed 11 bases from V and 3 bases from J; junction bases left unmatched: 19. CDR3 coding DNA: TGTGCCTCCCAGTTTTCCAAACTAGCGGCAAGAACAGATACGCAGTATTTT. This translates into CASQFSKLAARTDTQYF.

This clonotype was counted a few times. This chain joins TRBV18 and TRBJ1-4; D gene ambiguous. Germline V CDR1 and CDR2: KGHSH, LQKENI. Trimming stripped 6 bases from V and 8 bases from J, with 13 bases between. There are 13 residues in the CDR3. The CDR3 DNA is TGTGCCAGCTCCCGTGGGAGAGGAGAAAAACTGTTTTTT. It yields the protein CASSRGRGEKLFF. The complete variable domain, with remaining parts taken from reference TRBV18 and TRBJ1-4, reads NAGVMQNPRHLVRRRGQEARLRCSPMKGHSHVYWYRQLPEEGLKFMVYLQKENIIDESGMPKERFSAEFPKEGPSILRIQQVVRGDSAAYFCASSRGRGEKLFFGSGTQLSVL.

This clonotype turned up a few times. V is TRBV7-9 and J is TRBJ2-2; tentatively, D is TRBD2 (6 bases). CDR3 length equals 15 residues. V was trimmed by 0 bases and J by 2 bases, leaving 7 bases between them. CDR1 and CDR2 (germline): SEHNR, FQNEAQ (reference sequence). CDR3 nucleotide sequence: TGTGCCAGCAGCTTAGCCGGGAGAAACACCGGGGAGCTGTTTTTT. Amino acid sequence: CASSLAGRNTGELFF.

This chain links TRBV12-3 or TRBV12-4 with TRBJ2-1; 11 bases match TRBD2. The CDR3 extends over 15 amino acids. Trimming removed 6 bases from V and 7 bases from J; junction bases left unmatched: 8. CDR3 in amino acids: CASSRRLAGTNEQFF. The CDR3 bases are TGTGCCAGCAGCCGGAGACTAGCGGGAACTAATGAGCAGTTCTTC.

The J gene is TRBJ2-1, the V gene TRBV7-9; a weak D match, TRBD2 (5 bases). Trimming cost V 5 bases and J 0 bases, with 11 bases left between them. CDR1 SEHNR and CDR2 FQNEAQ come from the germline V gene (reference sequence). The CDR3 spans 15 residues. CDR3 sequence reads: CASSRSGNSYNEQFF. The CDR3 region has the DNA TGTGCCAGCAGCCGCTCGGGGAACTCCTACAATGAGCAGTTCTTC.

Details on this clonotype: A single base separates this from a much larger clone, so it may be a read error. V is TRBV12-3 or TRBV12-4 and J is TRBJ2-3, with D hard to call. V was cut by 5 bases and J by 9 bases, with 12 bases left in between. This CDR3 is built from 12 residues. CDR3: CASSPSPWTQYF. DNA for the CDR3: TGTGCCAGCAGTCCGTCCCCGTGGACGCAGTATTTT.

This clonotype was found a few times. This chain joins TRBV5-6 and TRBJ1-1, with 7 bases fitting TRBD1. The CDR3 spans 15 residues. Trimming took 0 bases from V and 2 from J; bases not matched to a gene: 4. Germline lookup yields CDR1 SGHDT and CDR2 YYEEEE. The CDR3 bases are TGTGCCAGCAGCTTGGTTTGGACAGGTAACACTGAAGCTTTCTTT. It yields the protein CASSLVWTGNTEAFF.

This clonotype came up a few times. This chain links TRBV5-1 with TRBJ2-2, with TRBD2 matching 10 bases. Trimming at V came to 1 base and at J to 4 bases, leaving 1 base not matched to a gene. Looked up from germline, CDR1 is SGHRS and CDR2 is YFSETQ. The CDR3 is made up of 15 amino acids. Here the CDR3 DNA reads TGCGCCAGCAGCTTGTCTAGCGGGAGCACCGGGGAGCTGTTTTTT. It translates to CASSLSSGSTGELFF.

V gene TRBV28 combines with J gene TRBJ2-5; 8 nucleotides agree with TRBD2. V dropped 6 bases and J dropped 2; count of bases not matched to a gene: 5. The germline V gene encodes CDR1 MDHEN and CDR2 SYDVKM. The CDR3 is 14 residues long. The CDR3 loop is CASRGAGAQETQYF. The CDR3 DNA reads TGTGCCAGCAGAGGAGCGGGAGCGCAAGAGACCCAGTACTTC.

J is TRBJ2-5 and V is TRBV12-3 or TRBV12-4; TRBD2 is a possible D gene (6 bases). V was trimmed by 6 bases and J by 3 bases, leaving 14 bases between them. The CDR3 runs to 14 residues. CDR3 DNA sequence: TGTGCCAGCAGCCGCGCTCCTAGCGAAGAGACCCAGTACTTC. It codes for CASSRAPSEETQYF.

This clonotype was recorded at least ten times. The J gene is TRBJ1-1, the V gene TRBV12-3 or TRBV12-4; TRBD1 agrees at 9 bases. The CDR3 extends over 14 amino acids. J was trimmed by 3 bases and V by 5 bases; bases with no gene match: 4. The CDR3 spells CASSPRQGDTEAFF. The CDR3 bases are TGTGCCAGCAGTCCGCGACAGGGGGACACTGAAGCTTTCTTT.

This clonotype has a handful of counts. This chain links TRBV11-2 with TRBJ1-5, with D possibly TRBD1 on 6 matching bases. Germline values: CDR1 SGHAT, CDR2 FQNNGV. With 3 bases removed from V and 2 bases from J, the gap between germline ends came to 8 bases. CDR3 size: 14 residues. CDR3 residues: CASSLQGRNQPQHF. CDR3 DNA sequence: TGTGCCAGCAGCTTGCAGGGGCGCAATCAGCCCCAGCATTTT.

This chain links TRBV28 with TRBJ2-1, with 7 bases lining up with TRBD1. The CDR3 extends over 16 amino acids. V lost 6 bases and J lost 7; bases outside the gene matches: 15. Per the germline V gene, CDR1 is MDHEN and CDR2 is SYDVKM. For the CDR3, the DNA is TGTGCCAGCAGCGATTGGGGGTCTGGGACAGAAAATGAGCAGTTCTTC. Its translation: CASSDWGSGTENEQFF.

This clonotype was seen many times. This chain joins TRBV11-2 and TRBJ1-2; 7 bases align to TRBD1. The ends lost 4 bases at V and 6 bases at J; junction bases unmatched: 14. This CDR3 has 16 amino acids. In germline, CDR1 is SGHAT, CDR2 FQNNGV. The CDR3 sequence: CASSSPGQPVQDGYTF. CDR3 DNA sequence: TGTGCCAGCAGCTCCCCGGGACAGCCAGTTCAAGATGGCTACACCTTC.

This clonotype was seen only a few times. The rearrangement uses TRBV27 and TRBJ2-3; no reliable D call. Trimming stripped 5 bases from V and 5 bases from J, with 8 bases between. Looked up from germline, CDR1 is MNHEY and CDR2 is SMNVEV (reference sequence). The CDR3 has 12 residues. The CDR3 loop reads CASSQYKDTQYF. The CDR3 DNA follows: TGTGCCAGCAGTCAATATAAAGATACGCAGTATTTT.

This clonotype was counted many times. The chain is built from TRBV27 and TRBJ1-1, with D perhaps TRBD1 (5 bases). V was cut by 6 bases and J by 1 base, with 15 bases left in between. The V gene's germline CDR1 is MNHEY and CDR2 SMNVEV (reference sequence). This CDR3 spans 15 amino acids. CDR3 nucleotides: TGTGCCAGCAGGGAGTGGAACAGGCAGAACACTGAAGCTTTCTTT. Its translation is CASREWNRQNTEAFF.

This clonotype occurred many times. CDR3 in DNA: TGTGCCAGCAGCTTTGGGACCAGCGACCTAGCCCAGTACTTC. It yields the protein CASSFGTSDLAQYF. The genes are TRBV11-2 and TRBJ2-5; D could derive from TRBD1 or TRBD2 (5 bases each). The CDR3 has 14 residues. Per the germline V gene, CDR1 is SGHAT and CDR2 is FQNNGV. Trimming stripped 3 bases from V and 9 bases from J, with 17 bases between.

A single count supports this clonotype. The rearrangement links TRBV7-2 to TRBJ1-4; 9 positions match TRBD1. Germline V gene sequence: CDR1 SGHTA, CDR2 FQGNSA. The CDR3 runs to 14 residues. V shed 5 bases, J shed 8 bases, and the junction held 6 bases outside the gene matches. The CDR3 is CASSNRGRGEKLFF. In DNA, the CDR3 is TGTGCCAGCAGCAACAGGGGGCGAGGCGAAAAACTGTTTTTT. Together with reference TRBV7-2 and TRBJ1-4, the CDR3 gives the full variable domain: GAGVSQSPSNKVTEKGKDVELRCDPISGHTALYWYRQSLGQGLEFLIYFQGNSAPDKSGLPSDRFSAERTGGSVSTLTIQRTQQEDSAVYLCASSNRGRGEKLFFGSGTQLSVL.

This clonotype appeared many times. The J gene is TRBJ2-7, the V gene TRBV28, with 10 bases aligning to TRBD2. Germline lookup yields CDR1 MDHEN and CDR2 SYDVKM. The trim removed 3 bases at V and 1 base at J, leaving 0 bases unmatched. The CDR3 is 14 residues long. The CDR3 protein is CASSFSGRSYEQYF. Here the CDR3 DNA reads TGTGCCAGCAGTTTTAGCGGGAGGTCCTACGAGCAGTACTTC.

This clonotype was counted only a few times. The V gene is TRBV11-2, the J gene TRBJ2-7; 9 nucleotides match TRBD2. Germline CDR1 SGHAT, CDR2 FQNNGV. V lost 3 bases and J lost 2; bases outside the gene matches: 2. This CDR3 has 14 residues. CDR3 coding DNA: TGTGCCAGCAGCTTTGCGGGAGGGCCCTACGAGCAGTACGTC. This gives the protein CASSFAGGPYEQYV.